The 2 T cell receptor beta chains listed next were all sequenced from one sample in a study of T cells in Graves' hyperthyroidism and ophthalmopathy. Amplification of TCR beta CDR3 regions was performed using RNA transcripts as template. An initial round of RT-PCR targeting the TCR CDR3 relied on the HTBI primer set. Using its own MiXCR run on the multiplex PCR reads, TCRdb lists one record per CDR3 protein. The sample shows some 740,000 distinct CDR3 sequences, about 14% of them seen only once. Sequencing used blood. These receptors came from a young woman with Graves' hyperthyroidism.

This clonotype was seen repeatedly, ten times or more. V usage is TRBV5-6 and J usage is TRBJ1-2; possible D gene TRBD1, 5 bases. Deletions cut 3 bases from V and 4 bases from J, with 10 bases between. The CDR3 length is 13 residues. Germline V gene lookup returns CDR1 SGHDT and CDR2 YYEEEE. This CDR3 reads CASSSGEFYGYTF. The CDR3 DNA reads TGTGCCAGCAGCTCGGGGGAATTCTATGGCTACACCTTC.

In its sample, this clonotype was seen many times. The chain uses TRBV7-9 and TRBJ2-2, with TRBD2 matching 8 bases. J was trimmed by 7 bases and V by 6 bases; bases with no gene match: 10. This CDR3 spans 15 amino acids. Germline V lookup: CDR1 SEHNR, CDR2 FQNEAQ (reference sequence). As DNA, the CDR3 is TGTGCCAGCAGTCCCGGGACTAGAGTTCACGGGGAGCTGTTTTTT. This encodes CASSPGTRVHGELFF.